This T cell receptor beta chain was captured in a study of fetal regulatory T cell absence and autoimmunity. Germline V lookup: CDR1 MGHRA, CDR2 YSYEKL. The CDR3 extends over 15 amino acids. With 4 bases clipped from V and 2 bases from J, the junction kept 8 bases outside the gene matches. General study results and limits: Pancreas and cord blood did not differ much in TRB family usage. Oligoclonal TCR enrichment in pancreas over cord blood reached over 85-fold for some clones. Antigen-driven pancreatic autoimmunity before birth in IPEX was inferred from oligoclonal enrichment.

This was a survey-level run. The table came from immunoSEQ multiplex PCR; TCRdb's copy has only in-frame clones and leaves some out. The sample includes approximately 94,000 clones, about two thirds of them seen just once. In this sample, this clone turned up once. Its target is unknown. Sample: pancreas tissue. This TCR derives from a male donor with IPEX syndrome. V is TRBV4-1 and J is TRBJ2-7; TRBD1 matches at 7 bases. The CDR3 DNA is TGCGCCAGCAGCCCTACAGGGGCGGACCCCTACGAGCAGTACTTC. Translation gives CASSPTGADPYEQYF.